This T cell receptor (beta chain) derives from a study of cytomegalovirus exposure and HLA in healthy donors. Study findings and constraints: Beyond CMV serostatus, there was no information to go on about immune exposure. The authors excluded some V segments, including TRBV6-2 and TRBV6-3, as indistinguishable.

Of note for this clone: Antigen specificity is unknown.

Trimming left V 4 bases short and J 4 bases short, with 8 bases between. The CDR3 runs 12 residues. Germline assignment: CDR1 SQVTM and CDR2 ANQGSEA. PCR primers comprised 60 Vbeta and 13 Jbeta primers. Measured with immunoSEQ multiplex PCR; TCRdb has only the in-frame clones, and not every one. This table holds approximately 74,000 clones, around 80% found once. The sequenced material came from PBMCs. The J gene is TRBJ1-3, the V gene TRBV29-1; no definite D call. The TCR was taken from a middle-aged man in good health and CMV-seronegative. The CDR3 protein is CSVGSGGNTIYF. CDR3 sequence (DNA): TGCAGCGTTGGCAGCGGAGGAAACACCATATATTTT. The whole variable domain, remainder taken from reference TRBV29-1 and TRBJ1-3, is SAVISQKPSRDICQRGTSLTIQCQVDSQVTMMFWYRQQPGQSLTLIATANQGSEATYESGFVIDKFPISRPNLTFSTLTVSNMSPEDSSIYLCSVGSGGNTIYFGEGSWLTVV.